One sample yielded the 15 T cell receptor beta chains listed below, sequenced in a study of radiotherapy plus CTLA-4 blockade in lung cancer. Clones were read by immunoSEQ multiplex PCR, and TCRdb kept only the in-frame ones, dropping some. The table records around 90,000 clones, approximately 83% of them present only once. The sequencing used peripheral blood, collected from a patient treated with radiotherapy plus ipilimumab. These receptors were taken from a human donor with non-small cell lung cancer who had stable disease on radiotherapy plus ipilimumab.

Only one count was recorded for this clone. This chain uses TRBV5-1 with TRBJ2-5; unclear D gene. From germline, CDR1 is SGHRS and CDR2 YFSETQ. The CDR3 covers 16 residues. With 6 bases removed from V and 2 bases from J, the gap between germline ends came to 20 bases. CDR3 sequence reads: CASTFAVNTEQETQYF. DNA for the CDR3: TGCGCCAGCACCTTTGCAGTGAACACCGAACAAGAGACCCAGTACTTC.

This clone was found a few times. The V gene is TRBV7-6, the J gene TRBJ2-5; the match to TRBD1 covers 11 bases. The J call may be incorrect, as the DNA end agrees better with TRBJ2-7. Germline lookup yields CDR1 SGHVS and CDR2 FNYEAQ. The CDR3 length is 15 residues. The CDR3 loop reads CASSSRDRGIYEQYF. CDR3 in DNA: TGTGCCAGCAGCTCCCGGGACAGGGGGATTTACGAGCAGTACTTC.

This clone was seen just once. In nucleotides, the CDR3 is TGTGCCAGCAGTCGCCAGGACAGCCCTAATTCACCCCTCCACTTT. This encodes CASSRQDSPNSPLHF. This chain connects TRBV6-1 to TRBJ1-6; possibly TRBD1 for D (6 bases). This CDR3 region has 15 residues. Per the germline V gene, CDR1 is MNHNS and CDR2 is SASEGT. Trimming took off 5 bases at V and 6 bases at J, with 14 bases between the two ends.

The chain is built from TRBV6-5 and TRBJ1-1; 9 positions match TRBD1. This CDR3 comprises 15 residues. Looked up from germline, CDR1 is MNHEY and CDR2 is SVGAGI. With 6 bases clipped from V and 5 bases from J, the junction kept 10 bases outside the gene matches. In DNA, the CDR3 is TGTGCCAGCAGCCGAGGGGGACAGGGCGGGACTGAAGCTTTCTTT. Translating it yields CASSRGGQGGTEAFF.

The rearrangement joins TRBV27 to TRBJ2-7; D remains ambiguous. V dropped 3 bases and J dropped 12 bases, with 9 bases sitting between them. The CDR3 is 10 amino acids. Germline V gene data show CDR1 as MNHEY and CDR2 as SMNVEV (reference sequence). The CDR3: CASSFPPRYF. The CDR3 region has the DNA TGTGCCAGCAGTTTCCCTCCGAGGTACTTC.

The J gene is TRBJ1-1, the V gene TRBV27; D is perhaps TRBD1 (6 bases). CDR1 is MNHEY, CDR2 SMNVEV, per germline (reference sequence). This CDR3 region has 15 residues. Deletions cut 6 bases from V and 2 bases from J, with 16 bases between. The CDR3 reads CASSQRWGANTEAFF. CDR3 sequence (DNA): TGTGCCAGCAGCCAGCGGTGGGGGGCCAACACTGAAGCTTTCTTT.

The V call is TRBV28, the J call TRBJ2-3; either TRBD1 or TRBD2 may fit D (5 bases each). V was shortened by 6 bases and J by 0 bases, with 22 bases between the two germline ends. This CDR3 has 18 amino acids. Germline V CDR1 and CDR2: MDHEN, SYDVKM. The CDR3 here is CASSPLGTDLTSTDTQYF. The CDR3 DNA reads as TGTGCCAGCAGCCCCCTGGGGACGGATTTAACTAGCACAGATACGCAGTATTTT.

The chain links TRBV4-1 to TRBJ2-1; TRBD2 matches at 8 bases. The CDR3 totals 13 residues. Germline V gives CDR1 MGHRA, CDR2 YSYEKL. V lost 2 bases and J lost 15; bases outside the gene matches: 9. The CDR3 DNA reads as TGCGCCAGCAGCCAACCGGCGGGGGGAGGGGCGTTCTTC. It translates to CASSQPAGGGAFF.

The gene calls are TRBV5-1 and TRBJ1-1; D call uncertain. V was trimmed by 1 base and J by 5 bases, leaving 6 bases between them. Per germline, CDR1 SGHRS and CDR2 YFSETQ. CDR3 length: 12 amino acids. In DNA, the CDR3 is TGCGCCAGCAGCTTGCGGGGTACTGAAGCTTTCTTT. Translating it yields CASSLRGTEAFF.

The chain is built from TRBV5-6 and TRBJ1-3, with D possibly matching TRBD1 (5 bases). The CDR3 has 15 amino acids. Trimming removed 4 bases at V and 0 bases at J, with 11 bases between. Germline V gene data show CDR1 as SGHDT and CDR2 as YYEEEE. DNA for the CDR3: TGTGCCAGCAGCCGGGGACTGAGCTCTGGAAACACCATATATTTT. The encoded protein is CASSRGLSSGNTIYF. The entire variable domain, with the rest obtained from reference TRBV5-6 and TRBJ1-3, is as follows: DAGVTQSPTHLIKTRGQQVTLRCSPKSGHDTVSWYQQALGQGPQFIFQYYEEEERQRGNFPDRFSGHQFPNYSSELNVNALLLGDSALYLCASSRGLSSGNTIYFGEGSWLTVV.

The chain is built from TRBV11-2 and TRBJ1-2; 7 positions agree with TRBD1. Germline V CDR1 and CDR2: SGHAT, FQNNGV. The V segment lost 5 bases and the J segment 0 bases; nucleotides outside the gene matches: 6. The CDR3 totals 15 residues. Here the CDR3 reads CASSLNRGTNYGYTF. The CDR3 DNA is TGTGCCAGCAGCCTGAACAGGGGCACTAACTATGGCTACACCTTC. The whole variable domain, filled in from reference TRBV11-2 and TRBJ1-2, reads EAGVAQSPRYKIIEKRQSVAFWCNPISGHATLYWYQQILGQGPKLLIQFQNNGVVDDSQLPKDRFSAERLKGVDSTLKIQPAKLEDSAVYLCASSLNRGTNYGYTFGSGTRLTVV.

This clone has just a few counts. The chain joins TRBV14 to TRBJ1-6; D call uncertain. The CDR3 totals 15 residues. V was shortened by 0 bases and J by 9 bases, with 12 bases between the two germline ends. The germline V gene has CDR1 SGHDN and CDR2 FVKESK. This chain's CDR3 is CASSQEQGSLSPLHF. The CDR3 coding sequence is TGTGCCAGCAGCCAAGAACAAGGTTCTCTTTCACCCCTCCACTTT.

This chain joins TRBV6-9 and TRBJ2-7; TRBD1 aligns across 12 bases. J was trimmed by 0 bases and V by 8 bases; bases with no gene match: 14. Per germline, CDR1 MNHGY and CDR2 SVAAGI. The CDR3 extends over 18 amino acids. The CDR3 is CASDRGQGAAESSYEQYF. CDR3 DNA: TGTGCCAGCGATCGGGGACAGGGGGCCGCGGAAAGCTCCTACGAGCAGTACTTC.

This clone was seen a single time. The chain recombines TRBV2 with TRBJ2-3, with TRBD2 identical over 9 bases. V trimming: 9 bases; J trimming: 2 bases; junction bases outside the gene matches: 9. Germline loops: CDR1 SNHLY, CDR2 FYNNEI. This CDR3 has 15 residues. CDR3 in amino acids: CARTLTSGITDTQYF. The CDR3 region has the DNA TGTGCCAGGACATTGACTAGCGGAATCACAGATACGCAGTATTTT.

The V gene is TRBV10-1, the J gene TRBJ1-4; D not certain. V gave up 3 bases and J gave up 7 bases, with 12 bases separating them. The germline V gene encodes CDR1 WNHNN and CDR2 SYGVQD (reference sequence). The CDR3 has 14 residues. The CDR3 nucleotides are TGCGCCAGCAGTGACCCCAACTCAGGTGAAAAACTGTTTTTT. Translating gives CASSDPNSGEKLFF.